The 9 T cell receptor beta chains presented below share a single source sample, sequenced in a study of a mutant IDH1 vaccine in newly diagnosed glioma. Time point of the sample: week 5, during vaccination. With topical imiquimod, each dose of the vaccine consisted of 300 ug of mutant IDH1 20-mer peptide. No antigens are known for them. Here immunoSEQ multiplex PCR was the method, and the copy in TCRdb shows in-frame clones only, minus some. The sample carries around 23,000 clones, about three quarters recorded once. Specimen: PBMCs, collected from a glioma patient whose treatment included an IDH1 peptide vaccine. The receptors come from a man aged 35-49 years with glioma.

This chain connects TRBV4-3 to TRBJ2-7; D may be TRBD2 (5 bases). Germline V gene sequence: CDR1 LGHNA, CDR2 YSLEER. V dropped 6 bases and J dropped 4 bases, with 10 bases sitting between them. CDR3 size: 12 residues. CDR3 in amino acids: CASRNSGYEQYV. Written as DNA, the CDR3 is TGCGCCAGCAGGAACTCGGGGTACGAGCAGTACGTC.

The genes are TRBV5-1 and TRBJ1-3; no definite D call. The CDR3 sequence is 14 residues long. V gave up 0 bases and J gave up 4 bases, with 8 bases separating them. From germline, CDR1 is SGHRS and CDR2 YFSETQ. The CDR3 region is CASSLEGSGNTIYF. In nucleotides, the CDR3 is TGCGCCAGCAGCTTGGAAGGGTCCGGAAACACCATATATTTT.

This clone was detected only once. This sequence joins TRBV7-2 and TRBJ2-3; 8 bases map to TRBD2. Germline loops: CDR1 SGHTA, CDR2 FQGNSA. J was trimmed by 1 base and V by 5 bases; bases with no gene match: 14. The CDR3 totals 18 residues. The CDR3 is CASSRSFSGTLGTDTQYF. CDR3 in DNA: TGTGCCAGCAGCCGATCTTTTAGCGGGACCCTCGGCACAGATACGCAGTATTTT.

The gene calls are TRBV19 and TRBJ1-1; 10 nucleotides align to TRBD1. Germline V gene lookup returns CDR1 LNHDA and CDR2 SQIVND (reference sequence). V lost 3 bases, J lost 5 bases, and 6 bases stayed unmatched. This CDR3 is 15 amino acids long. CDR3 amino acids: CASSMTRTGGTEAFF. In DNA, the CDR3 is TGTGCCAGTAGTATGACCCGGACAGGGGGGACTGAAGCTTTCTTT.

This chain uses TRBV10-3 with TRBJ2-1; the D gene could be TRBD1 or TRBD2 (7 bases each). Looked up from germline, CDR1 is ENHRY and CDR2 is SYGVKD. V shed 0 bases and J shed 7 bases, with 13 bases lying between them. This CDR3 comprises 15 residues. CDR3 amino acids: CAISESSRGGNEQFF. CDR3 DNA: TGTGCCATCAGTGAGTCGAGCAGGGGGGGAAATGAGCAGTTCTTC.

This chain connects TRBV6-5 to TRBJ2-2, with 14 nucleotides matching TRBD2. The V and J ends lost 6 bases and 8 bases, in that order; junction bases with no gene match: 5. The CDR3 runs to 15 residues. CDR1 MNHEY and CDR2 SVGAGI come from the germline V gene. CDR3 amino acids: CASSPGLAGAGELFF. The DNA of the CDR3 is TGTGCCAGCAGCCCGGGACTAGCGGGAGCGGGGGAGCTGTTTTTT.

The J gene is TRBJ2-1, the V gene TRBV7-9, with 8 nucleotides matching TRBD2. Looked up from germline, CDR1 is SEHNR and CDR2 is FQNEAQ (reference sequence). Trimming removed 2 bases from V and 7 bases from J; junction bases left unmatched: 7. CDR3 length: 15 residues. CDR3 region: CASSLNYGRVNEQFF. The CDR3 DNA reads as TGTGCCAGCAGCTTAAACTACGGGAGGGTGAATGAGCAGTTCTTC.

CDR3: CASSNQGANYGYTF. In nucleotides, the CDR3 is TGTGCCAGCAGTAATCAGGGGGCTAACTATGGCTACACCTTC. J is TRBJ1-2 and V is TRBV2, with TRBD1 identical over 7 bases. There are 14 residues in the CDR3. Trimming cost V 5 bases and J 0 bases; bases outside gene matches: 3. CDR1 and CDR2 from the germline V gene are SNHLY and FYNNEI.

The CDR3 loop is CSVRTSGRAGETQYF. Written as DNA, the CDR3 is TGCAGCGTTCGGACTAGCGGGAGGGCCGGAGAGACCCAGTACTTC. V and J are TRBV29-1 and TRBJ2-5; 15 bases are a match to TRBD2. Germline-derived CDR1 and CDR2 are SQVTM and ANQGSEA. Trimming at V came to 5 bases and at J to 4 bases, leaving 5 bases not matched to a gene. This CDR3 contains 15 residues.